This note documents a single TCR beta chain sequence. Primers: 60 Vbeta forward and 13 Jbeta reverse. Sequenced by immunoSEQ multiplex PCR; TCRdb stores in-frame clones only, minus some. The sample includes some 150,000 clones, roughly three quarters of them seen just once. The data stem from a study of cytomegalovirus exposure and HLA in healthy donors. Germline loops: CDR1 MNHEY, CDR2 SMNVEV (reference sequence). This CDR3 is built from 14 residues. Trimming cost V 4 bases and J 5 bases, with 11 bases left between them. The chain couples TRBV27 to TRBJ1-4; D unresolved. The receptor comes from a middle-aged woman in good health and CMV-seronegative. The specimen sequenced was PBMCs. CDR3 sequence reads: CASSSYRKNEKLFF. The CDR3 bases are TGTGCCAGCAGTTCGTACAGAAAGAATGAAAAACTGTTTTTT.